This TCR beta chain was captured by sequencing in a study of blood T cell repertoires in COVID-19. On the study more broadly: The analysed material was cDNA or gDNA that came from T cells, B-cell-depleted T cells, or PBMCs.

This clone was seen a handful of times. In the source study's methods: Amplification from reference gene primers served as the basis for estimated nucleated cell counts. TCRdb's table, derived via immunoSEQ multiplex PCR, lists solely in-frame clones and lacks some. V and J calls and clone size are given by that table; D and trimming were obtained from the DNA. The sample yields tens of thousands of clones, 80% to 90% seen once. The CDR3 spans 15 residues. The germline CDR1 and CDR2 sequences are PRHDT and FYEKMQ (reference sequence). The V gene lost 5 bases and the J gene lost 8 bases, with 16 bases spanning the gap.

The rearrangement links TRBV13 to TRBJ1-6, with TRBD1 as a possible D gene (6 bases). The clonotype comes from a human donor in a cohort sampled during active COVID-19. The sequenced material came from peripheral blood. CDR3 in amino acids: CASSLSGTTDSPLHF. In DNA, the CDR3 is TGTGCCAGCAGCCTTTCGGGGACAACGGATTCACCCCTCCACTTT.